This TCR beta chain was retrieved from a study of response to subunit inactivated influenza vaccine. MiXCR was run by TCRdb on the RT-PCR reads, yielding one entry per CDR3 protein. The sample lists a few hundred thousand distinct CDR3 sequences; 14% were seen once. This CDR3 has 15 residues. V lost 2 bases, J lost 1 base, and 12 bases lay in between. This clonotype was seen at least ten times. Antigen: not known. General observations from the study: Every seasonal influenza vaccination brings in few new T cells, the authors suggested.

The rearrangement links TRBV12-3 or TRBV12-4 to TRBJ2-7; D gene unclear. The sample consisted of PBMCs from blood, taken 11 to 12 days after vaccination. The sequence was collected from a man aged 45-65 years who received an inactivated influenza vaccine. The CDR3 DNA sequence: TGTGCCAGCAGTTTAAGGGCAGTTAGATCCTACGAGCAGTACTTC. Its translation is CASSLRAVRSYEQYF.